This TCR beta chain was obtained from a study of cytomegalovirus exposure and HLA in healthy donors. Findings and limits, study-wide: CMV serostatus alone was available as immune exposure information.

Those who donated were healthy bone marrow donors. Donors sampled were nominally healthy, though unrecorded immune exposures were likely. Details on this clone: Antigen unknown.

The PCR had 60 Vbeta and 13 Jbeta primers. Per the authors' pipeline: A later analysis tallied 80 million or so unique TCR beta chains, about 9.9 million of them shared. The protocol was immunoSEQ multiplex PCR, while the TCRdb copy is restricted to in-frame clones and leaves out a portion. The V and J calls and the clone size are those of that table, but D and trimming were determined from the DNA. The table counts 130,000 or so clones; roughly 2% lies in the top ten. The germline CDR1 and CDR2 sequences are LNHNV and YYDKDF (reference sequence). This CDR3 has 15 amino acids. Trimming removed 2 bases from V and 5 bases from J; junction bases left unmatched: 4.

The receptor's source is a woman aged 55-69 years in good health and CMV-seronegative. The chain uses TRBV15 and TRBJ2-7; 12 bases match TRBD1. Sequencing was done on a sample of PBMCs. The CDR3 DNA sequence: TGTGCCACCAGCAGAAAGGGGACAGGGGGCCACGAGCAGTACTTC. Translating it yields CATSRKGTGGHEQYF.